This entry is about one T cell receptor (beta chain). What it binds is not known. The sample belongs to a study of T cell repertoires in cytomegalovirus infection. Study-level points and caveats: In two of eight donors, the top clonotype was HLA-C-restricted CMV-specific.

MiXCR, applied by TCRdb to the reads, yields one record per CDR3 protein. The sample lists about 330,000 distinct CDR3 sequences; about 35% were seen once. J gave up 10 bases and V 6 bases, and 6 bases lay outside the gene matches. The CDR3 is made up of 12 amino acids. Germline CDR1 is SEHNR and CDR2 is FQNEAQ (reference sequence). The specimen comprised cultured PBMCs, sampled from culture after CMV antigen stimulation. This rearrangement joins TRBV7-9 to TRBJ1-2; 9 bases agree with TRBD1. The TCR originated in a human donor in good health (CMV status not recorded). Some clones in this sample may be carry-over from other donors' samples. The CDR3 sequence: CASSSGQGYYTF. CDR3 sequence (DNA): TGTGCCAGCAGTTCCGGACAGGGGTACTACACCTTC.